What follows are 16 T cell receptor beta chains derived from one specimen sequenced in a study of T cells in Graves' hyperthyroidism and ophthalmopathy (dated by TCRdb to between 2018 and 2021). The method behind the library was multiplex PCR. TCRdb shows the sequencer as Illumina HiSeq 2000. TCR beta CDR3 regions were amplified from RNA transcripts. A first-round RT-PCR of the TCR CDR3 used the HTBI primer set with the Qiagen OneStep RT-PCR kit. Through fastp at Q25 and MiXCR, TCRdb rebuilt clones from the public reads, retaining in-frame beta chains. Entries are consolidated by CDR3 protein sequence, retaining the most common genes and DNA. The sample data list fewer than 750,000 distinct CDR3 sequences, and more than 12% of these were observed just once. The ten largest account for roughly an eighth of the sample. Sequencing used blood. Receptors were obtained from a woman aged 50 to 60 with Graves' ophthalmopathy.

This clonotype was counted a few times. V usage is TRBV6-1 and J usage is TRBJ1-3; TRBD1 matches 8 bases. CDR3 length: 16 amino acids. The V gene's germline CDR1 is MNHNS and CDR2 SASEGT. With V trimmed by 6 bases and J by 0 bases, 7 bases remained unmatched. Here the CDR3 DNA reads TGTGCCAGCAGAAGGACAGGGACGAGCTCTGGAAACACCATATATTTT. Its translation is CASRRTGTSSGNTIYF.

The rearrangement links TRBV5-6 to TRBJ1-5; 11 bases map to TRBD1. Germline V gives CDR1 SGHDT, CDR2 YYEEEE. Unmatched junction bases numbered 7, after V lost 2 bases and J lost 6 bases. The length of the CDR3 is 16 residues. CDR3: CASSLSGQGARQPQHF. Written as DNA, the CDR3 is TGTGCCAGCAGCTTAAGCGGACAGGGGGCCCGTCAGCCCCAGCATTTT. Together with reference TRBV5-6 and TRBJ1-5, the CDR3 gives the full variable domain: DAGVTQSPTHLIKTRGQQVTLRCSPKSGHDTVSWYQQALGQGPQFIFQYYEEEERQRGNFPDRFSGHQFPNYSSELNVNALLLGDSALYLCASSLSGQGARQPQHFGDGTRLSIL.

This rearrangement joins TRBV27 to TRBJ1-2, with 7 bases that match TRBD1. V lost 8 bases and J lost 8; bases outside the gene matches: 17. Germline lookup yields CDR1 MNHEY and CDR2 SMNVEV (reference sequence). The CDR3 totals 15 residues. The CDR3 DNA reads as TGTGCCAGCGCGATACGGGCAGGGGGTCGATACGGCTACACCTTC. It encodes CASAIRAGGRYGYTF.

This clonotype was seen many times. The chain has TRBV7-8 and TRBJ2-5, with D hard to call. V gave up 1 base and J gave up 1 base, with 7 bases separating them. This CDR3 is built from 14 residues. Germline loops: CDR1 SGHVS, CDR2 FQNEAQ. The CDR3 nucleotides read TGTGCCAGCAGCTTAGTTCTCGTCCAAGAGACCCAGTACTTC. This translates into CASSLVLVQETQYF.

This clonotype was picked up many times. V is TRBV18 and J is TRBJ1-2; 7 positions agree with TRBD1. Germline loops: CDR1 KGHSH, CDR2 LQKENI. V was pared by 5 bases and J by 3 bases, with 3 bases of the junction left unmatched. The CDR3 has 13 amino acids. Here the CDR3 DNA reads TGTGCCAGCTCAACGGGGACAGACTATGGCTACACCTTC. Translating gives CASSTGTDYGYTF.

Many counts were recorded for this clonotype. The chain carries TRBV6-1 and TRBJ2-1; no definite D call. V lost 5 bases, J lost 2 bases, and 7 bases lay in between. This CDR3 comprises 13 residues. Germline-derived CDR1 and CDR2 are MNHNS and SASEGT. The CDR3 region is CASSPSAYNEQFF. Here the CDR3 DNA reads TGTGCCAGCAGTCCCTCCGCCTACAATGAGCAGTTCTTC.

The chain links TRBV24-1 to TRBJ2-5; the D call may be TRBD1 or TRBD2 (5 bases each). CDR3 length equals 15 residues. The V gene lost 9 bases and the J gene lost 1 base, with 17 bases spanning the gap. Germline CDR1 is KGHDR and CDR2 is SFDVKD. Written as DNA, the CDR3 is TGTGCCACCTCTGGGACCACCGTGGCCCAAGAGACCCAGTACTTC. Translating it yields CATSGTTVAQETQYF.

This clonotype was observed many times. The chain carries TRBV7-2 and TRBJ2-3; 15 nucleotides align to TRBD2. This CDR3 has 17 residues. The V and J ends lost 5 bases and 2 bases, in that order; junction bases with no gene match: 5. Germline V lookup: CDR1 SGHTA, CDR2 FQGNSA. The CDR3 here is CASSPGLAGGYTDTQYF. For the CDR3, the DNA is TGTGCCAGCAGCCCGGGACTAGCGGGGGGTTACACAGATACGCAGTATTTT.

V is TRBV28 and J is TRBJ2-1, with 11 bases fitting TRBD2. The CDR3 covers 22 residues. The germline V gene encodes CDR1 MDHEN and CDR2 SYDVKM. J was trimmed by 0 bases and V by 5 bases; bases with no gene match: 21. CDR3 bases: TGTGCCAGCAGTCCTACCCTTGGCGGCGGGACTAGCGGTCTTGACTCCTACAATGAGCAGTTCTTC. Its translation: CASSPTLGGGTSGLDSYNEQFF.

The genes are TRBV4-3 and TRBJ2-1; TRBD2 is a possible D gene (6 bases). V lost 1 base and J 2 bases, leaving 12 bases between the germline ends. Germline V gene data show CDR1 as LGHNA and CDR2 as YSLEER. CDR3 length equals 16 residues. CDR3 in amino acids: CASSQVGGTAYNEQFF. CDR3 DNA sequence: TGCGCCAGCAGCCAAGTGGGGGGAACAGCCTACAATGAGCAGTTCTTC.

This clonotype was seen ten or more times. The rearrangement links TRBV28 to TRBJ1-1, with no clear D. The V gene lost 2 bases and the J gene lost 1 base, with 14 bases spanning the gap. Per germline, CDR1 MDHEN and CDR2 SYDVKM. There are 16 residues in the CDR3. The CDR3 nucleotides are TGTGCCAGCAGTTTACCGAACCCCGGAGGGAACACTGAAGCTTTCTTT. Translation: CASSLPNPGGNTEAFF.

The table lists this clonotype with many counts. This chain joins TRBV12-3 or TRBV12-4 and TRBJ1-1, with D unresolved. V was clipped by 3 bases and J by 4 bases, with 18 bases between them. The CDR3 spans 16 residues. The CDR3: CASSFLGTGASTEAFF. The DNA of the CDR3 is TGTGCCAGCAGTTTCTTGGGCACGGGAGCGAGCACTGAAGCTTTCTTT.

This clonotype was found many times. The CDR3 loop reads CASSHSTDTQYF. The CDR3 nucleotides read TGTGCCAGCAGCCATAGCACAGATACGCAGTATTTT. The V call is TRBV27, the J call TRBJ2-3; no reliable D call. The V gene's germline CDR1 is MNHEY and CDR2 SMNVEV (reference sequence). The CDR3 loop spans 12 amino acids. Trimming removed 6 bases at V and 0 bases at J, with 4 bases between.

This clonotype has ten or more counts. The gene calls are TRBV28 and TRBJ2-1, with D perhaps being TRBD1 or TRBD2 (6 bases each). Trimming cost V 5 bases and J 7 bases, with 18 bases left between them. Germline loops: CDR1 MDHEN, CDR2 SYDVKM. The CDR3 runs to 15 residues. CDR3 region: CASSKPVGGWNEQFF. The CDR3 DNA follows: TGTGCCAGCAGTAAACCGGTGGGGGGCTGGAATGAGCAGTTCTTC.

This clonotype has a count of ten or more. The chain carries TRBV28 and TRBJ2-3, with D maybe TRBD2 (6 bases). Germline values: CDR1 MDHEN, CDR2 SYDVKM. This CDR3 contains 17 residues. The V end lost 6 bases, the J end lost 1 base, and 20 bases lay between the germline ends. The chain's CDR3 is CASSQGPRGPRTDTQYF. The CDR3 nucleotides are TGTGCCAGCAGCCAAGGACCGCGGGGACCGCGCACAGATACGCAGTATTTT.

This clonotype was seen repeatedly, ten times or more. This sequence joins TRBV20-1 and TRBJ1-1, with D unresolved. Per germline, CDR1 DFQATT and CDR2 SNEGSKA (reference sequence). The CDR3 extends over 13 amino acids. The V and J ends lost 6 bases and 1 base respectively, with 12 bases between them. The DNA for the CDR3 is TGCAGTGCAGCCCAGCCTCGGAACACTGAAGCTTTCTTT. Translating it yields CSAAQPRNTEAFF.